The TCR beta chain under discussion was sequenced for a study of early T cells in non-severe SARS-CoV-2 infection. As for the study in general: Bulk RNA isolated from unsorted whole blood underwent sequencing; chains were not paired.

As regards this clonotype: Antigen: not known.

Molecules of cDNA were individually given unique molecular identifiers that were attached to them. TCRdb passed the 5' RACE reads through MiXCR, listing each CDR3 protein once. The sample has about 33,000 distinct CDR3 sequences; about 5% are singletons. Study outcomes and limitations: CD4 and private specificities were missed by VDJdb matching, which favored anti-spike CD8 responses.

Trimming cost V 4 bases and J 5 bases; bases outside gene matches: 5. Germline V gene sequence: CDR1 SGHTA, CDR2 FQGNSA. This CDR3 contains 15 residues. The sample was whole blood. The source is an adult who was a healthcare worker with PCR-confirmed SARS-CoV-2 infection or an uninfected control (not recorded which). This chain links TRBV7-2 with TRBJ2-5; TRBD2 aligns across 12 bases. The chain's CDR3 is CASSSIGTSGETQYF. DNA of the CDR3: TGTGCCAGCAGCTCGATAGGGACTAGCGGGGAGACCCAGTACTTC.